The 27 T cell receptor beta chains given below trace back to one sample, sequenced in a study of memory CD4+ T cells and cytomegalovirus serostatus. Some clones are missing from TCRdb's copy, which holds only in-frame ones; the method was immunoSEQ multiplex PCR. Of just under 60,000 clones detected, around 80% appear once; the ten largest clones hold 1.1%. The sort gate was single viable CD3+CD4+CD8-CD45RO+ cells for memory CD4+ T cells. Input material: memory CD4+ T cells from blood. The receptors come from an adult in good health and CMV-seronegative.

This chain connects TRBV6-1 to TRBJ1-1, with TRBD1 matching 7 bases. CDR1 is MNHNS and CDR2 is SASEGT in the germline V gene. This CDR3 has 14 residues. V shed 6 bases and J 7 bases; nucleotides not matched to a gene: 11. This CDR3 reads CASRAGDRDSEAFF. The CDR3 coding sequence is TGTGCCAGCAGGGCGGGGGACCGGGACAGTGAAGCTTTCTTT.

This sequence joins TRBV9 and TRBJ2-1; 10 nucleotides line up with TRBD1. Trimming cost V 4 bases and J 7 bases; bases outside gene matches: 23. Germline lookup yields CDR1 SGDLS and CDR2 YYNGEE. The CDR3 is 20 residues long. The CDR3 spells CASSFRTGGVSSGLNNEQFF. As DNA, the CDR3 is TGTGCCAGCAGCTTCCGGACAGGGGGAGTCTCTAGCGGTTTGAATAATGAGCAGTTCTTC.

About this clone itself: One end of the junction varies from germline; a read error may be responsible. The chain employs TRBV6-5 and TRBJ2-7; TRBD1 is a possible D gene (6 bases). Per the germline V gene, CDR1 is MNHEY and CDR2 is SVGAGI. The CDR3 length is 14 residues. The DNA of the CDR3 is TGTGCCAGCAGTTCCCTCAGGGGAACCTACGGGCAGTACTTC. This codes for CASSSLRGTYGQYF.

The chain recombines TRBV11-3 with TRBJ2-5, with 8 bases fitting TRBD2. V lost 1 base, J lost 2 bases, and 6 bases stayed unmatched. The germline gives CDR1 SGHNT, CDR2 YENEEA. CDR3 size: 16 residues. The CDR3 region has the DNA TGTGCCAGCAGCTTAGTCTCCCGGGGGGGTCAAGAGACCCAGTACTTC. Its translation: CASSLVSRGGQETQYF.

Written as DNA, the CDR3 is TGTGCCAGCAGCTTGGTGCCAGCTAGCGGGAGCCGGTCCTACGAGCAGTACTTC. Encoded protein: CASSLVPASGSRSYEQYF. The chain combines TRBV5-5 with TRBJ2-7; 10 bases fit TRBD2. Germline values: CDR1 SGHKS, CDR2 YYEKEE (reference sequence). There are 18 residues in the CDR3. The J segment lost 1 base and the V segment lost 0 bases, leaving 10 bases of the junction unmatched.

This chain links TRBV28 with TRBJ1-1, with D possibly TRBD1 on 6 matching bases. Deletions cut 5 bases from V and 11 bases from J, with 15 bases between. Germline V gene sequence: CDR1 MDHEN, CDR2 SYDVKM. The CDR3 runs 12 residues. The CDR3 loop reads CASSQTGYRAFF. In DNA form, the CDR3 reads TGTGCCAGCAGTCAAACAGGGTATCGGGCTTTCTTT.

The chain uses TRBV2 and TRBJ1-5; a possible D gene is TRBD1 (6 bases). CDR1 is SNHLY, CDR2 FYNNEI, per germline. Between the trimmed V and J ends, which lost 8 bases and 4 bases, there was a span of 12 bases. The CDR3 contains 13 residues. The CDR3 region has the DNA TGTGCCAGCCGCGGACAGTGGAATCAGCCCCAGCATTTT. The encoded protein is CASRGQWNQPQHF.

CDR3 in DNA: TGTGCCAGCAGCTGGACCGGGACTAGCGGGGCAGATACGCAGTATTTT. It encodes CASSWTGTSGADTQYF. The chain recombines TRBV7-2 with TRBJ2-3; 13 bases map to TRBD2. Per germline, CDR1 SGHTA and CDR2 FQGNSA. The J segment lost 4 bases and the V segment lost 4 bases, leaving 5 bases of the junction unmatched. The length of the CDR3 is 16 residues.

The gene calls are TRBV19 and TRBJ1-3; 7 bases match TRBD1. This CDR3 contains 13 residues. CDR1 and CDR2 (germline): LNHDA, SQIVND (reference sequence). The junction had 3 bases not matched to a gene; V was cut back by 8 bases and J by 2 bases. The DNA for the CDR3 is TGTGCCAGTGCCGGGACAGCTGGAAACACCATATATTTT. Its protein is CASAGTAGNTIYF. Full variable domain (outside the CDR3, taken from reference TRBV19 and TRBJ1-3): DGGITQSPKYLFRKEGQNVTLSCEQNLNHDAMYWYRQDPGQGLRLIYYSQIVNDFQKGDIAEGYSVSREKKESFPLTVTSAQKNPTAFYLCASAGTAGNTIYFGEGSWLTVV.

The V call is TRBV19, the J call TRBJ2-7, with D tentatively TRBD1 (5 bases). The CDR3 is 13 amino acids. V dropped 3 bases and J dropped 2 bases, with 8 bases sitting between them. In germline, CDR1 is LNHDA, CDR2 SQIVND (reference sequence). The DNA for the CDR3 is TGTGCCAGTAGTATTGGGGCGGCCTACGAGCAGTACTTC. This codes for CASSIGAAYEQYF.

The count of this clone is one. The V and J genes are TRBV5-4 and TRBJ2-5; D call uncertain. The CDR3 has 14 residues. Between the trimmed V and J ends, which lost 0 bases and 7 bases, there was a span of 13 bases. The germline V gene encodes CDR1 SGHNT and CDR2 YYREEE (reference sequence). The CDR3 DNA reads TGTGCCAGCAGCTTGGCCGCAGAAGAAGGGACCCAGTACTTC. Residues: CASSLAAEEGTQYF.

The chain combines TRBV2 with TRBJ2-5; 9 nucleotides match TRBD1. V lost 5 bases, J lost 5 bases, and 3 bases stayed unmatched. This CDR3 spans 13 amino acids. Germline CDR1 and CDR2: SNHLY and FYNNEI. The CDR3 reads CASSKDRGETQYF. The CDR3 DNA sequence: TGTGCCAGCAGTAAGGACAGGGGTGAGACCCAGTACTTC.

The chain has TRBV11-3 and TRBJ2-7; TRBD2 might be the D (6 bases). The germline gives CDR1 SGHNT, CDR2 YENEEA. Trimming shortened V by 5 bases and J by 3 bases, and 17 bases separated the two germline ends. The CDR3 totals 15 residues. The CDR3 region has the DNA TGTGCCAGCAGCCCCTCGGGGACTCTCATCTACGAGCAGTACTTC. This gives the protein CASSPSGTLIYEQYF.

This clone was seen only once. The CDR3 is CASSPDMGNGYTF. The CDR3 nucleotides are TGTGCCAGCAGCCCAGACATGGGGAACGGCTACACCTTC. The rearrangement links TRBV4-2 to TRBJ1-2; D unclear. Germline CDR1 is LGHNA and CDR2 is YNFKEQ. Trimming cost V 4 bases and J 8 bases, with 14 bases left between them. The CDR3 is 13 residues long.

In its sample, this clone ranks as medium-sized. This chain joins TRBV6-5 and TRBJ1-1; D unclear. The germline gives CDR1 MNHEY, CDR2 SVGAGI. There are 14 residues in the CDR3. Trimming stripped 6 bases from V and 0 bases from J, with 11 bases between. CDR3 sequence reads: CASSARVVNTEAFF. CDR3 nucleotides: TGTGCCAGCAGCGCCCGGGTAGTGAACACTGAAGCTTTCTTT.

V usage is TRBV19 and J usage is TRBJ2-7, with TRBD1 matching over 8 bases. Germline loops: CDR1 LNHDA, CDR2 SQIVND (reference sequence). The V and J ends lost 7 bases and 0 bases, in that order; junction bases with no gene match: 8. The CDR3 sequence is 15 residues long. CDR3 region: CASTQRTGSSYEQYF. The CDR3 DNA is TGTGCCAGTACCCAAAGGACAGGGAGCTCCTACGAGCAGTACTTC.

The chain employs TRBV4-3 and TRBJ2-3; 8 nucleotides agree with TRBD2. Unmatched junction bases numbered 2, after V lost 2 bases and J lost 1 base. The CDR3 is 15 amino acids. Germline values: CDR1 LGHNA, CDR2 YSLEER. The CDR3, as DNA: TGCGCCAGCAGCCAATTGACTAGCGGCACAGATACGCAGTATTTT. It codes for CASSQLTSGTDTQYF.

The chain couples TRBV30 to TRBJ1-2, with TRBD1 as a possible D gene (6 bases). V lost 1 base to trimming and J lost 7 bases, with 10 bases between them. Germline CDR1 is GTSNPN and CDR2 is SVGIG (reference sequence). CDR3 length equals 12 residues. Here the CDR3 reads CAWSAGVSGYTF. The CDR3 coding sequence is TGTGCCTGGAGTGCAGGGGTCTCTGGCTACACCTTC.

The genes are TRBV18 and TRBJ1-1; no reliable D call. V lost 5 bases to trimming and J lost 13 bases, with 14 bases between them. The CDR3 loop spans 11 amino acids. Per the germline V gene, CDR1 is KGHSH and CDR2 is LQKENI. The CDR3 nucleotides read TGTGCCAGCTCAGAACAGAGAGAGGGTTTCTTT. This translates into CASSEQREGFF.

CDR3 DNA sequence: TGTGCCAGCAGCGCCTACAGGGGGCCGGATACGCAGTATTTT. Translation gives CASSAYRGPDTQYF. The rearrangement links TRBV7-8 to TRBJ2-3, with 9 bases matching TRBD1. The germline CDR1 and CDR2 sequences are SGHVS and FQNEAQ. The CDR3 runs to 14 residues. The V segment lost 5 bases and the J segment 6 bases; nucleotides outside the gene matches: 6.

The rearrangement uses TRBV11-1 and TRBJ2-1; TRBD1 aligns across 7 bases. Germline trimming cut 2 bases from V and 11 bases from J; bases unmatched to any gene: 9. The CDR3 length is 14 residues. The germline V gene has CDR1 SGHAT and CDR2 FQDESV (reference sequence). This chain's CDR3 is CASSLSREQGKQFF. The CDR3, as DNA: TGTGCCAGCAGCTTATCACGGGAACAGGGGAAGCAGTTCTTC.

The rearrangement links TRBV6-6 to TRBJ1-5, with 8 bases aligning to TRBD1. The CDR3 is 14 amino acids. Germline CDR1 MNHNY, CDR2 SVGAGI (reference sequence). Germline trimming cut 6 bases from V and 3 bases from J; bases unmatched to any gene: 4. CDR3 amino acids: CASRNRGANQPQHF. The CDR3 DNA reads TGTGCCAGCAGGAACAGGGGGGCCAATCAGCCCCAGCATTTT.

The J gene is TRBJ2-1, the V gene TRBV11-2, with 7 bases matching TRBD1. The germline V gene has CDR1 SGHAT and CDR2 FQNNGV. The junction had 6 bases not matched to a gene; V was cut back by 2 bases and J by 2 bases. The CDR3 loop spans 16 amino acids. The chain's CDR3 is CASSLQMTGTYNEQFF. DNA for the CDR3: TGTGCCAGCAGCTTACAGATGACAGGGACCTACAATGAGCAGTTCTTC.

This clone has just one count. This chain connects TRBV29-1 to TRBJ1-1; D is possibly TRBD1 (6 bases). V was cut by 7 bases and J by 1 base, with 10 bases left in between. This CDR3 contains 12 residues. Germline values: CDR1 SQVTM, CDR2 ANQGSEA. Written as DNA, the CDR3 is TGCAGCGGCGGGGGCTCGAACACTGAAGCTTTCTTT. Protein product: CSGGGSNTEAFF.

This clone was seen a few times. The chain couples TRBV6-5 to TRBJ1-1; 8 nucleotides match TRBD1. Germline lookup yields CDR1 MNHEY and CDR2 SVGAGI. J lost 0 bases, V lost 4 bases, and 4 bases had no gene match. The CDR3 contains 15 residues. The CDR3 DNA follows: TGTGCCAGCAGTTTCGGCAGGGGGCTGAACACTGAAGCTTTCTTT. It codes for CASSFGRGLNTEAFF.

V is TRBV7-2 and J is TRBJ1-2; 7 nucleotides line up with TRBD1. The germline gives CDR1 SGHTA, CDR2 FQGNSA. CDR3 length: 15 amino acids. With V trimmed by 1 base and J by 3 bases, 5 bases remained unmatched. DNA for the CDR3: TGTGCCAGCAGCTTAGTAGGAGGGGGCGACTATGGCTACACCTTC. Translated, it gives CASSLVGGGDYGYTF.

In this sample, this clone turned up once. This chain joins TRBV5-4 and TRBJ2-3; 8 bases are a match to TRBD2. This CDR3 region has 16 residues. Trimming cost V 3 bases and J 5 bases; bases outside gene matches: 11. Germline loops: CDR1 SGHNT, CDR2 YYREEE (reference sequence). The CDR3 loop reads CASSSVAGGQGDTQYF. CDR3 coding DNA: TGTGCCAGCAGCTCAGTGGCGGGAGGCCAGGGAGATACGCAGTATTTT. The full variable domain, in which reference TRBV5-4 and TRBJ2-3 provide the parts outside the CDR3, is ETGVTQSPTHLIKTRGQQVTLRCSSQSGHNTVSWYQQALGQGPQFIFQYYREEENGRGNFPPRFSGLQFPNYSSELNVNALELDDSALYLCASSSVAGGQGDTQYFGPGTRLTVL.